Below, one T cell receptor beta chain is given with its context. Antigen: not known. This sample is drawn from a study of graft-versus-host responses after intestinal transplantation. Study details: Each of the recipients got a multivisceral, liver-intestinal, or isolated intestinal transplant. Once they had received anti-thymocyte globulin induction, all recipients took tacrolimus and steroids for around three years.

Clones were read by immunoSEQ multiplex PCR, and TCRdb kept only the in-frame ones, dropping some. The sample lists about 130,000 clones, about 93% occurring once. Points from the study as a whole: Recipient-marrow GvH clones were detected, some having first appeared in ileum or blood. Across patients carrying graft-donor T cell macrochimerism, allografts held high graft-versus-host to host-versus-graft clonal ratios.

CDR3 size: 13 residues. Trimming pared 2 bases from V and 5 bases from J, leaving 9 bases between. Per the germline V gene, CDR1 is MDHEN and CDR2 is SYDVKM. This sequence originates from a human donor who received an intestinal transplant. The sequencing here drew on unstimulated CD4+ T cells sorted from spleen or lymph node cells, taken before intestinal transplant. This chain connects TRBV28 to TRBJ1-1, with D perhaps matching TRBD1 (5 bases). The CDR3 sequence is CASSLVGETEAFF. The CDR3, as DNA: TGTGCCAGCAGTTTAGTAGGGGAGACTGAAGCTTTCTTT.